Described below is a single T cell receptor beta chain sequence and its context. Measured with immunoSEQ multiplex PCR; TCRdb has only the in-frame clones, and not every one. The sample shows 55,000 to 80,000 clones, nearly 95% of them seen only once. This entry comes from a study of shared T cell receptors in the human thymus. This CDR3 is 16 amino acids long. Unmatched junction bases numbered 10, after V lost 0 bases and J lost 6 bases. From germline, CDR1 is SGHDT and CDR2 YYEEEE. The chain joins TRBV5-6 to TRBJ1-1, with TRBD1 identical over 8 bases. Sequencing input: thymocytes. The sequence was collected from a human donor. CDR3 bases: TGTGCCAGCAGCTTGGGGGGACAGGAGGGTACGGCTGAAGCTTTCTTT. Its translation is CASSLGGQEGTAEAFF.